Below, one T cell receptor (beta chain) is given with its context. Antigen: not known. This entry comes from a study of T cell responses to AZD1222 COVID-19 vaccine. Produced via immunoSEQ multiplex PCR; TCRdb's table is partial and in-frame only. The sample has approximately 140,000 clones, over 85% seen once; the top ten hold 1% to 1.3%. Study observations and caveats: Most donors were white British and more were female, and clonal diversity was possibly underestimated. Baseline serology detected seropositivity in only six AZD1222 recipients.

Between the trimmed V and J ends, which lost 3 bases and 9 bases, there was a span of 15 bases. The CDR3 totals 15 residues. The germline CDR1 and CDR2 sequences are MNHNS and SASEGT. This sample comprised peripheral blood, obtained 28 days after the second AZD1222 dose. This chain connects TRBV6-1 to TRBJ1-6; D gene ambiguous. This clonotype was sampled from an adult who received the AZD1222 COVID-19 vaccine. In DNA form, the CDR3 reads TGTGCCAGCAGTGAGGGGAACACGGGGTCTTCACCCCTCCACTTT. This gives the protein CASSEGNTGSSPLHF.